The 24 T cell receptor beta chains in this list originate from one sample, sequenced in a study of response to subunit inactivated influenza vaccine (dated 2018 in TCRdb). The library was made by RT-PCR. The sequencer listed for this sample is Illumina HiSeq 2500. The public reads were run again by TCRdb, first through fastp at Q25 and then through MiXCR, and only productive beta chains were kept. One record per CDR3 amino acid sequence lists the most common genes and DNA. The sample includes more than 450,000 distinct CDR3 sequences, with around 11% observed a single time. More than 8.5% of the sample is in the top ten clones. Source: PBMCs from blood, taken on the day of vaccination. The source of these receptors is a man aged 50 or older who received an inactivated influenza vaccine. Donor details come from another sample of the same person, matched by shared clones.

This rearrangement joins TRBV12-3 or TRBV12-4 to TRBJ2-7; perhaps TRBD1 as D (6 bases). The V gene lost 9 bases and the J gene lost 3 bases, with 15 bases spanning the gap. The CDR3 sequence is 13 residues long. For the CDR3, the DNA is TGTGCCAGTGCCCCGGACAGATACTACGAGCAGTACTTC. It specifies CASAPDRYYEQYF.

Here the CDR3 DNA reads TGTGCCACCTCTGTTGGACAGGGAGCAGATACGCAGTATTTT. This translates into CATSVGQGADTQYF. The chain joins TRBV12-3 or TRBV12-4 to TRBJ2-3, with 8 bases aligning to TRBD1. The CDR3 has 14 residues. V shed 10 bases, J shed 4 bases, and the junction held 10 bases outside the gene matches.

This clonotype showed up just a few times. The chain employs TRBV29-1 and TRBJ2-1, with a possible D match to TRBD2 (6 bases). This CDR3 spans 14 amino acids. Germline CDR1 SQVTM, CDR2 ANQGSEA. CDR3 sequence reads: CGLSGHSLANEQFF. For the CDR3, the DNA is TGCGGCCTAAGCGGGCACAGCTTGGCCAATGAGCAGTTCTTC.

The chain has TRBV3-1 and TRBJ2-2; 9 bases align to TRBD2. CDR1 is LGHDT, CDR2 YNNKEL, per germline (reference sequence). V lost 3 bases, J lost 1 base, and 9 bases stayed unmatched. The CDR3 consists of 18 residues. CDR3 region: CASSHGGLTSGNTGELFF. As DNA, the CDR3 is TGTGCCAGCAGCCATGGGGGGTTGACTAGCGGGAACACCGGGGAGCTGTTTTTT. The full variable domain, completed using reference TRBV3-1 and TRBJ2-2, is DTAVSQTPKYLVTQMGNDKSIKCEQNLGHDTMYWYKQDSKKFLKIMFSYNNKELIINETVPNRFSPKSPDKAHLNLHINSLELGDSAVYFCASSHGGLTSGNTGELFFGEGSRLTVL.

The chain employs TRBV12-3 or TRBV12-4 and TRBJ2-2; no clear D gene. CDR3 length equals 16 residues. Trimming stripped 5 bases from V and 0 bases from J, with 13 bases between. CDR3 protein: CASSQGRNSNTGELFF. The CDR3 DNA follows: TGTGCCAGCAGTCAAGGGCGAAACTCGAACACCGGGGAGCTGTTTTTT.

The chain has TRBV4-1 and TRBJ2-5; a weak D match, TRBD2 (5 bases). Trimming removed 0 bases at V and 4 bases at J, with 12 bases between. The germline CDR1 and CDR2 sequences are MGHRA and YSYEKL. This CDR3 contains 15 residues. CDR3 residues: CASSQDWAGRETQYF. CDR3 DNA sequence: TGCGCCAGCAGCCAAGATTGGGCGGGTAGAGAGACCCAGTACTTC.

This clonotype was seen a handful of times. Written as DNA, the CDR3 is TGTGCCAGCAGTCGGAGAGGGGCCAACGTCCTGACTTTC. Translating it yields CASSRRGANVLTF. The J gene is TRBJ2-6, the V gene TRBV5-6; D not certain. The germline V gene has CDR1 SGHDT and CDR2 YYEEEE. The CDR3 has 13 residues. V lost 5 bases, J lost 4 bases, and 7 bases lay in between.

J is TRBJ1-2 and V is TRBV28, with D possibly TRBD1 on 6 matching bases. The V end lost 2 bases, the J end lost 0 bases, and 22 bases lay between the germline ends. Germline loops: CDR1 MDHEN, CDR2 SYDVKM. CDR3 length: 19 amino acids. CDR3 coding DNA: TGTGCCAGCAGTTTACCTGAGAACAGCCGACAGGTCTCTAACTATGGCTACACCTTC. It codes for CASSLPENSRQVSNYGYTF.

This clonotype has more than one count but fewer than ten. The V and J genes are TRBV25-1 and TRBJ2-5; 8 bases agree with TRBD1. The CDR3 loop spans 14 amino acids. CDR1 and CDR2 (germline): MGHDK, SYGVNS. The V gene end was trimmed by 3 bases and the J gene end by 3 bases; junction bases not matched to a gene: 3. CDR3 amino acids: CASSDRGREETQYF. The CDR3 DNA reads TGTGCCAGCAGTGACAGGGGGCGCGAAGAGACCCAGTACTTC.

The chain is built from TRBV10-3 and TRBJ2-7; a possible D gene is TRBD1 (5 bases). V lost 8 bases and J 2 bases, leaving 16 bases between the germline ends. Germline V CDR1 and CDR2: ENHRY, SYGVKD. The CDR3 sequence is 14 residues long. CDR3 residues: CAIAETVLAYEQYF. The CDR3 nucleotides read TGTGCCATCGCCGAGACAGTCCTGGCCTACGAGCAGTACTTC.

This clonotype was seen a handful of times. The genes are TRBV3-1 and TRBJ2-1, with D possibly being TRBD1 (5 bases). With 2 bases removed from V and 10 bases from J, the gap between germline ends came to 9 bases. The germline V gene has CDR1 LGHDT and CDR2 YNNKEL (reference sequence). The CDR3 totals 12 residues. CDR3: CASSQTGWEQFF. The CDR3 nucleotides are TGTGCCAGCAGCCAAACAGGCTGGGAGCAGTTCTTC.

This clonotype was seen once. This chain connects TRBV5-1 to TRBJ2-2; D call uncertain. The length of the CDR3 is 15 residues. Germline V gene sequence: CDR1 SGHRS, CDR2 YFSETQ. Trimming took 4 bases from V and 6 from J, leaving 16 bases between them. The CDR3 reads CASSLQSVGAGELFF. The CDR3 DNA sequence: TGCGCCAGCAGCCTGCAGTCCGTCGGTGCCGGGGAGCTGTTTTTT.

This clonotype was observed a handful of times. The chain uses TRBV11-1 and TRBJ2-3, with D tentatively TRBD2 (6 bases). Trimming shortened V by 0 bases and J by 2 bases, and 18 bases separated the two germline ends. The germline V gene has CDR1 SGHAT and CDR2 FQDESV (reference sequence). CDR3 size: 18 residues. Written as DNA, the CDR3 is TGTGCCAGCAGCTTAGCGCGGGATTGGGGCAGATTCACAGATACGCAGTATTTT. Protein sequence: CASSLARDWGRFTDTQYF.

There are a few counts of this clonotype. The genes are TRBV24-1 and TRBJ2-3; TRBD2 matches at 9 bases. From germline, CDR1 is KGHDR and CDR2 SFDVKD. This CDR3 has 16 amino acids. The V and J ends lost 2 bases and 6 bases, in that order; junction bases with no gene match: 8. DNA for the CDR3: TGTGCCACCAGTGATTCCTGGCGGGAGGGCAGGGATACGCAGTATTTT. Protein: CATSDSWREGRDTQYF.

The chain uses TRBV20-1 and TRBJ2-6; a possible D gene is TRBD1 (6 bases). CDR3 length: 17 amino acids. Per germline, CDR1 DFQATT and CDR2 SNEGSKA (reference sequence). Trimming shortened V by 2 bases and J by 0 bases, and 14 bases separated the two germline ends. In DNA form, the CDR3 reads TGCAGTGCTAGAACCGGGACACAGTACTCTGGGGCCAACGTCCTGACTTTC. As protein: CSARTGTQYSGANVLTF.

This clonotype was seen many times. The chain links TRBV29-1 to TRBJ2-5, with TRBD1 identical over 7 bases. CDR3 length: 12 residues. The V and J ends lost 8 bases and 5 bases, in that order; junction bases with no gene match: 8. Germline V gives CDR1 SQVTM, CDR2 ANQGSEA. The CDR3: CSTTGDRETQYF. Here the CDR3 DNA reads TGCAGCACAACAGGGGATCGGGAGACCCAGTACTTC.

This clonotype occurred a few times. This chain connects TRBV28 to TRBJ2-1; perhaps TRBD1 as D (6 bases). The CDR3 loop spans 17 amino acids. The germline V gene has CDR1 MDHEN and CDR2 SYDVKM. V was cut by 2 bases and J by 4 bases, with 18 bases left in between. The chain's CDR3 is CASSLVPYRATYNEQFF. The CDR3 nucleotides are TGTGCCAGCAGTTTAGTACCGTACAGGGCTACATACAATGAGCAGTTCTTC.

CDR3 protein: CASSYLSTEPGELFF. Written as DNA, the CDR3 is TGTGCCAGCAGTTACTTATCGACAGAACCCGGGGAGCTGTTTTTT. The chain combines TRBV6-5 with TRBJ2-2, with a weak D call TRBD1 (5 bases). The germline V gene encodes CDR1 MNHEY and CDR2 SVGAGI. The CDR3 spans 15 residues. Trimming left V 1 base short and J 6 bases short, with 12 bases between.

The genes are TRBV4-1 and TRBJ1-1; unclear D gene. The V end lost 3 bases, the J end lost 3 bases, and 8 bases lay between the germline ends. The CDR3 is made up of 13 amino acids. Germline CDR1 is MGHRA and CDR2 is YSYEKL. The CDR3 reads CASSQGSDTEAFF. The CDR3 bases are TGCGCCAGCAGCCAGGGCTCGGACACTGAAGCTTTCTTT.

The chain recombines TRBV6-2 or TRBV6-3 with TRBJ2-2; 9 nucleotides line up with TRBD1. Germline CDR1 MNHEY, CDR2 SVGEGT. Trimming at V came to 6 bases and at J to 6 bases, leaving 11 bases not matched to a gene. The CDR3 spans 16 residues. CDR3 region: CASRSRDRAVSGELFF. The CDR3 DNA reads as TGTGCCAGCAGGTCCCGGGACAGGGCAGTATCCGGGGAGCTGTTTTTT.

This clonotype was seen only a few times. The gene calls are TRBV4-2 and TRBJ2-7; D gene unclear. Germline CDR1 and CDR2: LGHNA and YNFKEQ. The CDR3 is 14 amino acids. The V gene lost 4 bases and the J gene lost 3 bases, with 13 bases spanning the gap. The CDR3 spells CASSPRALYYEQYF. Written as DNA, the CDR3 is TGTGCCAGCAGCCCTAGGGCCTTATACTACGAGCAGTACTTC.

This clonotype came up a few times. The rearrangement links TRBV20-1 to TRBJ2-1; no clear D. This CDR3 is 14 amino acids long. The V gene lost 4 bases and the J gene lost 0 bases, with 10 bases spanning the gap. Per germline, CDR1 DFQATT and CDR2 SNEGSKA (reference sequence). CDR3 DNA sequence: TGCAGTGCTACCTCGGTGCGCTCCTACAATGAGCAGTTCTTC. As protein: CSATSVRSYNEQFF.

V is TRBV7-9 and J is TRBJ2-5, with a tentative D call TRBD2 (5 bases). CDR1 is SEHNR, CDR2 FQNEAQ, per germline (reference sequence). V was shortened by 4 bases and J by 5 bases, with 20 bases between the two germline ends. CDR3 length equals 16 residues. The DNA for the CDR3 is TGTGCCAGCAGCTCGGTGGGCCTCGGGGTCGTGGAGACCCAGTACTTC. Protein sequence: CASSSVGLGVVETQYF. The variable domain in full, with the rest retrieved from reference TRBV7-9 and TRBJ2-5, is DTGVSQNPRHKITKRGQNVTFRCDPISEHNRLYWYRQTLGQGPEFLTYFQNEAQLEKSRLLSDRFSAERPKGSFSTLEIQRTEQGDSAMYLCASSSVGLGVVETQYFGPGTRLLVL.

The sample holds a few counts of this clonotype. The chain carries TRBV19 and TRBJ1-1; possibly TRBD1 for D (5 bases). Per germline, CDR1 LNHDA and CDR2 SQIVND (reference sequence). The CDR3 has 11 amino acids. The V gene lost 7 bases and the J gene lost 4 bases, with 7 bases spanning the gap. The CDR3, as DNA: TGTGCCAGTATGGGGGGCACTGAAGCTTTCTTT. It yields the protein CASMGGTEAFF.